Below, one T cell receptor beta chain is given with its context. Its antigen is not known. The CDR3 spans 16 residues. The V gene's germline CDR1 is MNHEY and CDR2 SVGAGI. The ends were cut back, 2 bases at V and 0 bases at J, with 11 bases in the middle. Alloreactive TCRbeta sequences came from sequencing proliferating CFSE-low cells in the MLR. Graft donor PBMCs, splenocytes, lymph-node cells, or third-party PBMCs stimulated pre-transplant recipient cells. Using immunoSEQ multiplex PCR, the repertoire was profiled, and TCRdb retains in-frame clones only, with some absent. The sample contains 5,000 to 7,000 clones, 25% to 35% of which appear only once. The data belong to a study of T cell clones after liver transplantation.

The sequence was obtained from a human patient who received a liver transplant. Some T cells may possibly be graft donor cells. This rearrangement joins TRBV6-5 to TRBJ2-1, with a weak D call TRBD2 (6 bases). The sample comprised CD4+ T cells from cultured PBMCs. DNA for the CDR3: TGTGCCAGCAGTTACAGGGCGGGATTCTCCTACAATGAGCAGTTCTTC. Encoded protein: CASSYRAGFSYNEQFF.